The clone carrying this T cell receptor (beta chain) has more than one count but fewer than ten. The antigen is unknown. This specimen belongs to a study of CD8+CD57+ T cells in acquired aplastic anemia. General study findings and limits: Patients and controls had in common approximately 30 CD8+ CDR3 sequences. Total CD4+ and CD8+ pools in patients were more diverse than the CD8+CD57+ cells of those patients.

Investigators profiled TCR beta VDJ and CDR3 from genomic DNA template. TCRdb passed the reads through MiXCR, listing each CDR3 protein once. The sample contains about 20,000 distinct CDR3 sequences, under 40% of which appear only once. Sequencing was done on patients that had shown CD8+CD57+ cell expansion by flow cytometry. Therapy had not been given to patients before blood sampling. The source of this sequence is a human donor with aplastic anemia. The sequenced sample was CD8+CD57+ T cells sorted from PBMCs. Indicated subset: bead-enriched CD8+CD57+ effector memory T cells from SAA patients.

The CDR3 sequence is CSADNTEAFF. The CDR3 DNA reads TGCAGTGCAGACAACACTGAAGCTTTCTTT. This chain joins TRBV20-1 and TRBJ1-1, with D hard to call. This CDR3 is built from 10 residues. V was cut by 6 bases and J by 2 bases, with 4 bases left in between. Germline CDR1 DFQATT, CDR2 SNEGSKA (reference sequence).